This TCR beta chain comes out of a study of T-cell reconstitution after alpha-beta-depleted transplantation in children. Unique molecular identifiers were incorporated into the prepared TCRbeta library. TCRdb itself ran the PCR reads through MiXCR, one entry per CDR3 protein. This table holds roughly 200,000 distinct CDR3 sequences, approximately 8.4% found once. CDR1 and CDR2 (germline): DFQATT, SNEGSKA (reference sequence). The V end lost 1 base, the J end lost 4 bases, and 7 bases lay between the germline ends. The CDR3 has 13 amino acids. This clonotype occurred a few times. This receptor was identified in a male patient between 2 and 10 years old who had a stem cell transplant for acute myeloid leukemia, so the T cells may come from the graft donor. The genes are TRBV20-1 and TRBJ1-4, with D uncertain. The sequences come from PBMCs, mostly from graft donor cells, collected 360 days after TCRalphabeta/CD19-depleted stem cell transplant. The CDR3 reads CSARGTYNEKLFF. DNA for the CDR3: TGCAGTGCTAGAGGGACTTATAATGAAAAACTGTTTTTT.